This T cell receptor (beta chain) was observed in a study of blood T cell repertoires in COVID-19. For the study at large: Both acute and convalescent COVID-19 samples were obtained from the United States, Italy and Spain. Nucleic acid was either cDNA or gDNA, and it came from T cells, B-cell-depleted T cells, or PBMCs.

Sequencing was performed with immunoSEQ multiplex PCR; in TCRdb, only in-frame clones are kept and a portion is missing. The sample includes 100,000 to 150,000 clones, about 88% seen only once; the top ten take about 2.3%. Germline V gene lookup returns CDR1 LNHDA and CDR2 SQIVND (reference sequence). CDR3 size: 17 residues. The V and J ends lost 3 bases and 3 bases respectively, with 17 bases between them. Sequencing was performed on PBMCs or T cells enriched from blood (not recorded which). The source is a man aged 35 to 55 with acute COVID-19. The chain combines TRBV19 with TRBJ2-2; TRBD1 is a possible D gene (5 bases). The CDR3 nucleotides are TGTGCCAGTAGTATTTTCCTGGAAGCCAGGGACACCGGGGAGCTGTTTTTT. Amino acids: CASSIFLEARDTGELFF.